This TCR beta chain was identified in a study of human T cells and chemical hapten exposure. Study summary: Doses of diphenylcyclopropenone went to the patients' scalps weekly throughout the roughly 24-week study. 0.01% DPC was applied to the upper back in patch tests, which were read at 6 days.

Study results and limitations: In comparison with controls, expanded TCRs gave rise to a significantly larger number of large CDR3 similarity clusters. It should be noted that donors had alopecia, so their immune response may differ from healthy people's.

The time point is: patch test 1, 2 weeks after DPC sensitization. Treatment of the sample: therapeutic diphenylcyclopropenone sensitization with weekly scalp DPC. MiXCR was run by TCRdb on the RACE reads, yielding one entry per CDR3 protein. Of 300,000 to 450,000 distinct CDR3 sequences detected, around 5% appear once; the ten largest clones hold under 3%. In germline, CDR1 is LGHDT, CDR2 YNNKEL (reference sequence). The junction had 6 bases not matched to a gene; V was cut back by 4 bases and J by 7 bases. CDR3 size: 14 residues. For this clonotype: What it binds is not known.

The chain recombines TRBV3-1 with TRBJ2-1, with TRBD2 matching over 8 bases. This sample comprised whole blood, obtained in connection with sensitization to the hapten diphenylcyclopropenone (DPC). This clonotype was obtained from a woman aged 50 to 60 with alopecia areata. Some clones in this sample may be carry-over from other donors' samples. CDR3 DNA sequence: TGTGCCAGCAGCCCAAGCGGGAGTAAGAATGAGCAGTTCTTC. It encodes CASSPSGSKNEQFF.